These 5 T cell receptor beta chains were all obtained from the same sample, sequenced in a study of Graves' ophthalmopathy and Graves' hyperthyroidism. RNA transcripts provided the template for amplifying TCR beta CDR3 regions. The library came from an HTBI-primed first-round RT-PCR and a second-round multiplex PCR. TCRdb re-called the multiplex PCR reads through MiXCR, storing one row per CDR3 protein. The sample contains 600,000 to 950,000 distinct CDR3 sequences, around 40% of which appear only once. Sequencing used peripheral blood. These TCRs come from an adult man with Graves' ophthalmopathy.

The V call is TRBV29-1, the J call TRBJ1-6, with D unclear. Trimming stripped 6 bases from V and 0 bases from J, with 9 bases between. Germline V gives CDR1 SQVTM, CDR2 ANQGSEA. The CDR3 has 14 residues. CDR3 sequence (DNA): TGCAGCGTCAGGTCCAGCTCCTATAATTCACCCCTCCACTTT. Its protein product is CSVRSSSYNSPLHF. Full variable domain (rest looked up from reference TRBV29-1 and TRBJ1-6): SAVISQKPSRDICQRGTSLTIQCQVDSQVTMMFWYRQQPGQSLTLIATANQGSEATYESGFVIDKFPISRPNLTFSTLTVSNMSPEDSSIYLCSVRSSSYNSPLHFGNGTRLTVT.

The chain recombines TRBV14 with TRBJ1-2, with D perhaps TRBD1 (6 bases). Trimming took off 4 bases at V and 8 bases at J, with 20 bases between the two ends. Germline assignment: CDR1 SGHDN and CDR2 FVKESK. The CDR3 contains 15 residues. For the CDR3, the DNA is TGTGCCAGCAGCCCCAGGTTACCAGGGCAGGGGGGCTACACCTTC. Translated, it gives CASSPRLPGQGGYTF.

In the case of this clonotype: Being one base from a much bigger clone, this may be a read error. This chain uses TRBV9 with TRBJ2-5; possible D gene TRBD1, 6 bases. CDR3 length: 14 amino acids. Germline V gene data show CDR1 as SGDLS and CDR2 as YYNGEE. Trimming cost V 2 bases and J 2 bases, with 10 bases left between them. CDR3 protein: CASSVRTEQETQYF. In DNA, the CDR3 is TGTGCCAGCAGCGTCAGGACAGAACAAGAGACCCAGTACTTC.

With regard to this clonotype: The junction departs from the called germline gene at one end, perhaps through a read error. V is TRBV7-7 and J is TRBJ2-1; 10 positions match TRBD2. CDR1 is SSHAT and CDR2 is FNYEAQ in the germline V gene (reference sequence). The CDR3 totals 18 residues. The CDR3 DNA follows: TGTGCTAGCAGCTTATCTGTAGCGGGGGGTAGCTCCTACAATGAGCAGTTCTTC. It specifies CASSLSVAGGSSYNEQFF.

CDR3 loop: CASSVGPGLGGTYEQYF. Written as DNA, the CDR3 is TGTGCCAGCAGCGTAGGGCCGGGACTAGGGGGAACCTACGAGCAGTACTTC. The chain uses TRBV14 and TRBJ2-7, with TRBD2 matching 8 bases. Looked up from germline, CDR1 is SGHDN and CDR2 is FVKESK. The CDR3 covers 17 residues. After removal of 5 bases from V and 2 bases from J, the junction contained 14 bases not matched to a gene.